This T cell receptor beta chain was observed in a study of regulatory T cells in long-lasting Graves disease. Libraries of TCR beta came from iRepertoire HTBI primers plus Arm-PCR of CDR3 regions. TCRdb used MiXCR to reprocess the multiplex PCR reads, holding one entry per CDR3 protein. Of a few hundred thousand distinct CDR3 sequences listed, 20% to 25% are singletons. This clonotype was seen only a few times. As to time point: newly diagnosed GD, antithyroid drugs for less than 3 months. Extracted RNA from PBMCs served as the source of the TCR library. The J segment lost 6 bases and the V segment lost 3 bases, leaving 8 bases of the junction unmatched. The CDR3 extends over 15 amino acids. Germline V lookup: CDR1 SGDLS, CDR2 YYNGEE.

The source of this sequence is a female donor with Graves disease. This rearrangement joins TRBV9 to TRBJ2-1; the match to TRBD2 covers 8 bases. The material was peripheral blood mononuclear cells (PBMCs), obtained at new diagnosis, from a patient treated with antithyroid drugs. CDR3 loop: CASSALVAGGNEQFF. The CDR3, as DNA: TGTGCCAGCAGCGCCCTAGTTGCGGGGGGCAATGAGCAGTTCTTC.